Below are 24 T cell receptor beta chains sequenced from a single sample in a study of response to subunit inactivated influenza vaccine. TCRdb passed the RT-PCR reads through MiXCR, listing each CDR3 protein once. The repertoire holds approximately 290,000 distinct CDR3 sequences, 20% to 25% seen once, with approximately 10% in the top ten. The sequenced sample was PBMCs from blood, obtained 21 months after vaccination. These receptors all come from a man aged 50-75 years who received an inactivated influenza vaccine.

The V call is TRBV25-1, the J call TRBJ2-5, with D possibly matching TRBD1 (6 bases). Germline V gives CDR1 MGHDK, CDR2 SYGVNS. CDR3 length: 14 residues. Trimming left V 3 bases short and J 5 bases short, with 13 bases between. The CDR3 reads CASSDRGREETQYF. CDR3 bases: TGTGCCAGCAGTGACAGGGGAAGAGAGGAGACCCAGTACTTC. The full variable domain, rest sourced from reference TRBV25-1 and TRBJ2-5, is EADIYQTPRYLVIGTGKKITLECSQTMGHDKMYWYQQDPGMELHLIHYSYGVNSTEKGDLSSESTVSRIRTEHFPLTLESARPSHTSQYLCASSDRGREETQYFGPGTRLLVL.

This clonotype was picked up many times. The CDR3 sequence: CSAPTGAGHYGYTF. In DNA form, the CDR3 reads TGCAGTGCCCCGACAGGGGCGGGGCACTATGGCTACACCTTC. V usage is TRBV20-1 and J usage is TRBJ1-2; 8 nucleotides match TRBD1. The CDR3 has 14 amino acids. Trimming cost V 6 bases and J 3 bases; bases outside gene matches: 9. Germline V CDR1 and CDR2: DFQATT, SNEGSKA (reference sequence).

V gene TRBV4-1 combines with J gene TRBJ1-4, with a tentative D call TRBD1 (5 bases). The germline V and J ends were trimmed by 8 bases and 7 bases, with 14 bases remaining between them. The germline V gene encodes CDR1 MGHRA and CDR2 YSYEKL. The CDR3 runs 13 residues. CDR3 sequence reads: CASSGTVIEKLFF. The DNA for the CDR3 is TGCGCCAGCTCCGGGACGGTAATTGAAAAACTGTTTTTT.

This clonotype has only a few counts. This chain joins TRBV21-1 and TRBJ1-4. TRBV21-1 is annotated as a pseudogene. This CDR3 has 15 amino acids. CDR3 DNA: TGTGCCAGCAGCAAAGGTACAGGGCCCAATGAAAAACTGTTTTTT. It specifies CASSKGTGPNEKLFF.

This clonotype was seen a handful of times. V gene TRBV12-3 or TRBV12-4 combines with J gene TRBJ1-2; no reliable D call. The germline V and J ends were trimmed by 1 base and 4 bases, with 10 bases remaining between them. This CDR3 region has 14 residues. The CDR3 DNA reads as TGTGCCAGCAGTTTAGGCCCACCAGGCTATGGCTACACCTTC. Translating gives CASSLGPPGYGYTF.

The chain couples TRBV20-1 to TRBJ1-6, with TRBD1 matching over 10 bases. V was clipped by 7 bases and J by 11 bases; unmatched bases: 20. Germline-derived CDR1 and CDR2 are DFQATT and SNEGSKA (reference sequence). The CDR3 runs to 17 residues. The DNA of the CDR3 is TGCAGTGGGGCCTTAAAACGGACAGGGGGAGGGATGGCACCCCTCCACTTT. Amino acid sequence: CSGALKRTGGGMAPLHF.

In its sample, this clonotype was seen many times. The chain recombines TRBV28 with TRBJ1-2; 8 nucleotides match TRBD1. The junction had 18 bases not matched to a gene; V was cut back by 5 bases and J by 13 bases. This CDR3 region has 15 residues. Germline V lookup: CDR1 MDHEN, CDR2 SYDVKM. DNA of the CDR3: TGTGCCAGCAGTCAATGGAGGACAGGGATGGAAGCGGGCACCTTC. It specifies CASSQWRTGMEAGTF.

In this sample, this clonotype turned up many times. V gene TRBV9 combines with J gene TRBJ1-1; D might be TRBD1 (6 bases). The length of the CDR3 is 17 residues. CDR1 SGDLS and CDR2 YYNGEE come from the germline V gene. The ends were cut back, 4 bases at V and 4 bases at J, with 23 bases in the middle. This CDR3 is CASSYLDRPRGFTEAFF. As DNA, the CDR3 is TGTGCCAGCAGCTACCTCGACAGGCCCCGAGGCTTCACTGAAGCTTTCTTT.

Only a few counts were recorded for this clonotype. This chain uses TRBV28 with TRBJ2-7; D is tentatively TRBD1 or TRBD2 (6 bases each). Germline CDR1 and CDR2: MDHEN and SYDVKM. There are 18 residues in the CDR3. Trimming left V 2 bases short and J 3 bases short, with 23 bases between. CDR3 loop: CASSLKIGSRPDSYEQYF. As DNA, the CDR3 is TGTGCCAGCAGTTTAAAAATCGGGAGTAGACCGGACAGCTACGAGCAGTACTTC.

This clonotype has just a few counts. J is TRBJ1-4 and V is TRBV19; D may be TRBD1 (5 bases). Trimming left V 6 bases short and J 7 bases short, with 12 bases between. The V gene's germline CDR1 is LNHDA and CDR2 SQIVND (reference sequence). The CDR3 covers 13 residues. CDR3 in amino acids: CASSDSGREKLFF. The DNA of the CDR3 is TGTGCCAGTAGCGACAGCGGTCGTGAAAAACTGTTTTTT. Drawing the rest from reference TRBV19 and TRBJ1-4, the complete variable domain is DGGITQSPKYLFRKEGQNVTLSCEQNLNHDAMYWYRQDPGQGLRLIYYSQIVNDFQKGDIAEGYSVSREKKESFPLTVTSAQKNPTAFYLCASSDSGREKLFFGSGTQLSVL.

This clonotype was seen a few times. The J gene is TRBJ1-6, the V gene TRBV6-2 or TRBV6-3; D is unclear. V dropped 6 bases and J dropped 0 bases, with 15 bases sitting between them. Germline V CDR1 and CDR2: MNHEY, SVGEGT. This CDR3 contains 17 residues. CDR3 nucleotides: TGTGCCAGCAGCCCCCGCGAATTCGGCTCCTATAATTCACCCCTCCACTTT. It translates to CASSPREFGSYNSPLHF.

This clonotype was detected many times. V is TRBV12-3 or TRBV12-4 and J is TRBJ1-2, with unresolved D. The V gene lost 6 bases and the J gene lost 4 bases, with 15 bases spanning the gap. The CDR3 consists of 14 residues. CDR3 coding DNA: TGTGCCAGCAGGTGGACGAACAGAGTCTATGGCTACACCTTC. It yields the protein CASRWTNRVYGYTF.

The V call is TRBV20-1, the J call TRBJ2-3, with TRBD1 matching 9 bases. V lost 5 bases and J lost 3; bases outside the gene matches: 6. Germline V gene lookup returns CDR1 DFQATT and CDR2 SNEGSKA (reference sequence). The CDR3 has 14 residues. The CDR3 region is CSAFRDRATDTQYF. DNA for the CDR3: TGCAGTGCTTTCCGGGACAGGGCTACAGATACGCAGTATTTT.

The V gene is TRBV4-2, the J gene TRBJ2-1, with 7 nucleotides matching TRBD2. The germline V gene has CDR1 LGHNA and CDR2 YNFKEQ. After removal of 2 bases from V and 2 bases from J, the junction contained 9 bases not matched to a gene. CDR3 length: 17 amino acids. DNA for the CDR3: TGTGCCAGCAGCCAAACGCCTAGCGGAAATCCCTACAATGAGCAGTTCTTC. It is translated as CASSQTPSGNPYNEQFF.

CDR3 coding DNA: TGTGCCAGCAGCTTGGAGTCTAGCGGGCTGTACGAGCAGTACTTC. This translates into CASSLESSGLYEQYF. The chain combines TRBV5-4 with TRBJ2-7, with 8 bases aligning to TRBD2. The CDR3 is made up of 15 amino acids. Per germline, CDR1 SGHNT and CDR2 YYREEE (reference sequence). The J segment lost 4 bases and the V segment lost 0 bases, leaving 6 bases of the junction unmatched. The variable domain in full, with the rest retrieved from reference TRBV5-4 and TRBJ2-7, is ETGVTQSPTHLIKTRGQQVTLRCSSQSGHNTVSWYQQALGQGPQFIFQYYREEENGRGNFPPRFSGLQFPNYSSELNVNALELDDSALYLCASSLESSGLYEQYFGPGTRLTVT.

This clonotype has only a few counts. The V call is TRBV6-1, the J call TRBJ1-2; TRBD1 is a possible D gene (5 bases). Looked up from germline, CDR1 is MNHNS and CDR2 is SASEGT. Between the trimmed V and J ends, which lost 0 bases and 4 bases, there was a span of 12 bases. The CDR3 consists of 15 residues. The CDR3 DNA sequence: TGTGCCAGCAGTGAAGCGCGAGGCGGGGGCTATGGCTACACCTTC. Its protein is CASSEARGGGYGYTF.

This chain connects TRBV23-1 to TRBJ2-5, with D perhaps matching TRBD1 (6 bases). TRBV23-1 is an ORF, and what it does is uncertain. The length of the CDR3 is 17 residues. V lost 2 bases and J lost 4, with 20 bases in between. CDR3 nucleotides: TGCGCCAGCAGTCAACTCCGGACAGACCGGGCTCGAGAGACCCAGTACTTC. It specifies CASSQLRTDRARETQYF.

The chain links TRBV5-1 to TRBJ2-2, with 8 nucleotides matching TRBD1. The V segment lost 1 base and the J segment 7 bases; nucleotides outside the gene matches: 6. Germline CDR1 and CDR2: SGHRS and YFSETQ. The CDR3 runs 15 residues. The CDR3 nucleotides read TGCGCCAGCAGCTTGTCGGACAGGGTCGGCGGGGAGCTGTTTTTT. Protein sequence: CASSLSDRVGGELFF.

The rearrangement uses TRBV3-1 and TRBJ1-1; D is uncertain. The CDR3 runs 11 residues. Trimming shortened V by 0 bases and J by 11 bases, and 7 bases separated the two germline ends. Germline-derived CDR1 and CDR2 are LGHDT and YNNKEL (reference sequence). The CDR3 nucleotides read TGTGCCAGCAGCCAAGACTCCGGCGCTTTCTTT. Its translation: CASSQDSGAFF. The full variable domain, in which reference TRBV3-1 and TRBJ1-1 provide the parts outside the CDR3, is DTAVSQTPKYLVTQMGNDKSIKCEQNLGHDTMYWYKQDSKKFLKIMFSYNNKELIINETVPNRFSPKSPDKAHLNLHINSLELGDSAVYFCASSQDSGAFFGQGTRLTVV.

The gene calls are TRBV28 and TRBJ2-4; TRBD1 matches at 9 bases. Trimming cost V 6 bases and J 2 bases; bases outside gene matches: 14. This CDR3 region has 18 residues. Germline V gene lookup returns CDR1 MDHEN and CDR2 SYDVKM. The CDR3 sequence: CASSPGTGYYFPKNIQYF. CDR3 bases: TGTGCCAGCAGCCCGGGGACAGGGTACTATTTTCCCAAAAACATTCAGTACTTC.

This clonotype has just a few counts. The chain recombines TRBV10-2 with TRBJ1-6; D is ambiguous. The germline V and J ends were trimmed by 3 bases and 7 bases, with 13 bases remaining between them. CDR3 length: 15 amino acids. Germline CDR1 and CDR2: WSHSY and SAAADI. CDR3 protein: CASSDPYSPNSPLHF. Here the CDR3 DNA reads TGCGCCAGCAGTGATCCCTATTCCCCAAATTCACCCCTCCACTTT.

This clonotype was seen at least ten times. The CDR3 nucleotides are TGCAGTGCTTCTCTCGGGGGCTACTATGGCTACACCTTC. Translating it yields CSASLGGYYGYTF. The chain carries TRBV20-1 and TRBJ1-2; D may be TRBD1 (6 bases). The CDR3 runs to 13 residues. Trimming took off 5 bases at V and 3 bases at J, with 13 bases between the two ends. Germline values: CDR1 DFQATT, CDR2 SNEGSKA (reference sequence).

The table lists this clonotype with a few counts. V and J are TRBV10-3 and TRBJ1-5; 7 bases line up with TRBD1. V shed 3 bases and J 5 bases; nucleotides not matched to a gene: 4. CDR1 and CDR2 (germline): ENHRY, SYGVKD. The CDR3 spans 14 residues. The CDR3 protein is CAISDRGKDQPQHF. The DNA of the CDR3 is TGTGCCATCAGTGACAGGGGGAAGGATCAGCCCCAGCATTTT.

This chain uses TRBV10-3 with TRBJ1-1; D gene unclear. The V gene's germline CDR1 is ENHRY and CDR2 SYGVKD. V lost 7 bases, J lost 1 base, and 10 bases lay in between. CDR3 length: 13 amino acids. CDR3 DNA sequence: TGTGCCATCACAGGCAGAGAGAACACTGAAGCTTTCTTT. Amino acid sequence: CAITGRENTEAFF.